The sequence of this TCR beta chain was determined in a study of blood T cell repertoires in COVID-19. The overall study: The study drew acute and convalescent COVID-19 samples from the United States, Italy and Spain. PBMCs, B-cell-depleted T cells, or T cells provided the cDNA or gDNA that made up the material.

As handled by the study authors: Amplifying reference gene primers gave estimates of nucleated cell counts. Profiling relied on immunoSEQ multiplex PCR, and the TCRdb table lists in-frame clones only, not all of them. V and J calls and clone size are given by that table; D and trimming were obtained from the DNA. The sample lists about 140,000 clones, about 83% occurring once. Sequencing was carried out using peripheral blood. The sequence derives from a woman aged 40 to 50 with acute or convalescent COVID-19.

CDR3 sequence reads: CASSTSGTDTQYF. DNA of the CDR3: TGTGCCAGCAGCACTAGCGGCACAGATACGCAGTATTTT. The chain has TRBV3-1 (or the pseudogene TRBV3-2) and TRBJ2-3; 7 bases are a match to TRBD2. CDR3 size: 13 residues. Germline CDR1 LGHDT, CDR2 YNNKEL (reference sequence). V shed 5 bases, J shed 1 base, and the junction held 0 bases outside the gene matches.